This T cell receptor beta chain was sequenced for a study of T cells in Graves' hyperthyroidism and ophthalmopathy. Across the study: Blood was drawn when the patient was first diagnosed and still untreated. The study's findings and limits: Most clonotypes expanded in the thyroid (above 0.001) were also present in blood. Model predictions of ophthalmopathy came a median approximately 6.2 months before onset.

The authors obtained PBMCs from 9 to 10 ml of fresh peripheral blood. Worth noting for this clonotype: As yet, its antigen is unknown.

This CDR3 comprises 17 residues. With V trimmed by 2 bases and J by 5 bases, 9 bases remained unmatched. The V gene's germline CDR1 is MNHNS and CDR2 SASEGT. Researchers amplified the TCR beta CDR3 regions from RNA transcripts. The HTBI primer set drove a first-round RT-PCR of the TCR CDR3. TCRdb itself ran the multiplex PCR reads through MiXCR, one entry per CDR3 protein. Seen here are approximately 200,000 distinct CDR3 sequences, about 17% observed once, and the top ten hold about 41%. The source material was blood. The receptor comes from a man aged 35 to 55 with Graves' hyperthyroidism. J is TRBJ2-5 and V is TRBV6-1; 12 nucleotides agree with TRBD2. The DNA of the CDR3 is TGTGCCAGCAGTGAAACCCCTAGCGGGGGGGCTTCGGAGACCCAGTACTTC. Translated: CASSETPSGGASETQYF.